The present TCR beta chain was sequenced within a study of shared clonotypes between healthy human individuals. Turning to the study itself: CD4 naive and memory got three plates each, CD8 naive two, CD8 memory one.

For sorted subsets, approximately 0.2 ug DNA per replicate equaled about 30,000 T cell genomes. TCRdb keeps only in-frame clones here, not all; method: immunoSEQ multiplex PCR. The sample yields about 1.1 million clones, around 82% seen once. Germline V lookup: CDR1 MNHEY, CDR2 SVGAGI. The length of the CDR3 is 14 residues. V lost 0 bases, J lost 1 base, and 4 bases lay in between. With regard to this clone: Its specificity is not known.

The study's findings and limits: The generation probabilities recorded for non-shared clonotypes fell below those of clonotypes shared by all four donors.

Sequencing used memory CD4+ T cells from PBMCs. Subset meaning: CD45RA-negative fraction. The chain couples TRBV6-5 to TRBJ1-5; no definite D call. The sequence was collected from a man younger than 35 in good health. Some clones in this sample may be carry-over from other donors' samples. DNA for the CDR3: TGTGCCAGCAGTTACTCACAGAGCAATCAGCCCCAGCATTTT. Protein sequence: CASSYSQSNQPQHF.